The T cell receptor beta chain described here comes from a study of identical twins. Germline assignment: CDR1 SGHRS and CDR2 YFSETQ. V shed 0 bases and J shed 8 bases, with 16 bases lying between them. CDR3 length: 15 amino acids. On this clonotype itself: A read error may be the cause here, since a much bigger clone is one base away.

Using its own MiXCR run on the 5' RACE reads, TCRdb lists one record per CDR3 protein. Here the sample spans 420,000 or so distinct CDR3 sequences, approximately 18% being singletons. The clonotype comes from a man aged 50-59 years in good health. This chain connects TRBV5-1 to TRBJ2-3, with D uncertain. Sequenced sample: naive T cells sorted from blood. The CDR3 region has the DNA TGCGCCAGCAGCTTGGCCGTCGGCGCTTCGGCTACGCAGTATTTT. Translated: CASSLAVGASATQYF.